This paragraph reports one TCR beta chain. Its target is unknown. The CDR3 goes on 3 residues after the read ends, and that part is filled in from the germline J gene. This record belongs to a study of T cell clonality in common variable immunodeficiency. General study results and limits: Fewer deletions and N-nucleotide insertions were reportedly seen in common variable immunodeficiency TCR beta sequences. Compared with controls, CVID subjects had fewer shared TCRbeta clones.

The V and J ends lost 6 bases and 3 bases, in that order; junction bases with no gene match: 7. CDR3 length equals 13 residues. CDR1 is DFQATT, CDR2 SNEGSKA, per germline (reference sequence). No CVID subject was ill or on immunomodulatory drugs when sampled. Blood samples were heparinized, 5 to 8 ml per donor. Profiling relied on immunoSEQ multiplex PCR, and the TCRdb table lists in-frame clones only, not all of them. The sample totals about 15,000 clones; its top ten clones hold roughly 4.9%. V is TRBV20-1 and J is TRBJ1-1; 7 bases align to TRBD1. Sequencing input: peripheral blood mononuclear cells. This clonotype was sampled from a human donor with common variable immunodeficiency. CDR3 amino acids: CSARRGLYTEAFF. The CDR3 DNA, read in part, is TGCAGTGCCCGGAGGGGGCTTTACACTGAA.